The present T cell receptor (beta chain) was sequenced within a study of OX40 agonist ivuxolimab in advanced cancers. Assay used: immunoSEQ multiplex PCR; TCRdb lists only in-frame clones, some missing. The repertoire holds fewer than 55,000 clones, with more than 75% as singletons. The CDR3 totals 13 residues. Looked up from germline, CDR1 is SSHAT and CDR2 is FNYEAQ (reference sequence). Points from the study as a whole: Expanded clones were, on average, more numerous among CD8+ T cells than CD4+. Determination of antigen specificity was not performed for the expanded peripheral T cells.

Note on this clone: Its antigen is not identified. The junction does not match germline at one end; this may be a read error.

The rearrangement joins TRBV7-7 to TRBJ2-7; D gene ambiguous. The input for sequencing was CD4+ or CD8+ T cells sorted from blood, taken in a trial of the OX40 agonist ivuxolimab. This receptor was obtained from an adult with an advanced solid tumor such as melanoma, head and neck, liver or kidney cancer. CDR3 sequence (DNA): TGTGCTAGCAGCTTAGGGCCCTCCTACGAGCAGTACTTC. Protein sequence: CASSLGPSYEQYF.